A single sample is the source of the 2 T cell receptor beta chains below, sequenced in a study of cytotoxic CD8 clonotypes in ibrutinib-treated CLL. TCRdb's table, derived via immunoSEQ multiplex PCR, lists solely in-frame clones and lacks some. The sample yields around 200,000 clones, 79% seen once. Specimen: PBMCs, collected after 12 months of ibrutinib treatment. The source is a human donor with chronic lymphocytic leukemia.

The V and J genes are TRBV7-6 and TRBJ2-4; TRBD2 matches at 8 bases. Per germline, CDR1 SGHVS and CDR2 FNYEAQ. V lost 5 bases, J lost 3 bases, and 12 bases stayed unmatched. The CDR3 is made up of 17 amino acids. Here the CDR3 DNA reads TGTGCCAGCAGCGGCCGCCCCGGGGGGGATCTCAAAAACATTCAGTACTTC. As protein: CASSGRPGGDLKNIQYF. The variable domain in full, completed from reference TRBV7-6 and TRBJ2-4, reads GAGVSQSPRYKVTKRGQDVALRCDPISGHVSLYWYRQALGQGPEFLTYFNYEAQQDKSGLPNDRFSAERPEGSISTLTIQRTEQRDSAMYRCASSGRPGGDLKNIQYFGAGTRLSVL.

This chain connects TRBV7-2 to TRBJ2-5, with unresolved D. There are 11 residues in the CDR3. From germline, CDR1 is SGHTA and CDR2 FQGNSA. V was shortened by 5 bases and J by 5 bases, with 6 bases between the two germline ends. The CDR3: CASSPAETQYF. In DNA, the CDR3 is TGTGCCAGCAGCCCCGCGGAGACCCAGTACTTC.